The clone carrying this T cell receptor beta chain was seen many times. The sample belongs to a study of T cells in Graves' hyperthyroidism and ophthalmopathy. Amplification of TCR beta CDR3 regions was performed using RNA transcripts as template. HTBI primers were employed in a first-round RT-PCR of the TCR CDR3. MiXCR, run by TCRdb on the multiplex PCR reads, gives a single entry per CDR3 protein. The top ten clones hold about 4% of a sample with fewer than 750,000 distinct CDR3 sequences, roughly 15% of them seen once. V was shortened by 5 bases and J by 6 bases, with 5 bases between the two germline ends. The CDR3 sequence is 11 residues long.

The source of this sequence is a woman between 40 and 55 years old with Graves' ophthalmopathy. The sequenced sample consisted of blood. This chain uses TRBV12-3 or TRBV12-4 with TRBJ2-1, with unresolved D. CDR3 in DNA: TGTGCCAGCAGTATTTTCAATGAGCAGTTCTTC. This encodes CASSIFNEQFF.